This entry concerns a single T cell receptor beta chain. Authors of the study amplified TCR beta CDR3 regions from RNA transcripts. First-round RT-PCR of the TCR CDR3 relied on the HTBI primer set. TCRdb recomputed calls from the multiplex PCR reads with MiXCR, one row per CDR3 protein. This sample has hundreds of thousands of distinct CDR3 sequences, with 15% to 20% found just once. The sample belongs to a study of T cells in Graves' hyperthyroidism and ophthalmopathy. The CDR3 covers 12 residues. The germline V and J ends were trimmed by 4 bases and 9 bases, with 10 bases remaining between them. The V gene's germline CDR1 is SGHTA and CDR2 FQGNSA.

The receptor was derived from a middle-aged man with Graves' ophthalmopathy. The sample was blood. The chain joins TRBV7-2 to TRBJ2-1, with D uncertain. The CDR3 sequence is CASSSGISEQFF. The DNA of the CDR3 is TGTGCCAGCAGCTCTGGGATTTCTGAGCAGTTCTTC.